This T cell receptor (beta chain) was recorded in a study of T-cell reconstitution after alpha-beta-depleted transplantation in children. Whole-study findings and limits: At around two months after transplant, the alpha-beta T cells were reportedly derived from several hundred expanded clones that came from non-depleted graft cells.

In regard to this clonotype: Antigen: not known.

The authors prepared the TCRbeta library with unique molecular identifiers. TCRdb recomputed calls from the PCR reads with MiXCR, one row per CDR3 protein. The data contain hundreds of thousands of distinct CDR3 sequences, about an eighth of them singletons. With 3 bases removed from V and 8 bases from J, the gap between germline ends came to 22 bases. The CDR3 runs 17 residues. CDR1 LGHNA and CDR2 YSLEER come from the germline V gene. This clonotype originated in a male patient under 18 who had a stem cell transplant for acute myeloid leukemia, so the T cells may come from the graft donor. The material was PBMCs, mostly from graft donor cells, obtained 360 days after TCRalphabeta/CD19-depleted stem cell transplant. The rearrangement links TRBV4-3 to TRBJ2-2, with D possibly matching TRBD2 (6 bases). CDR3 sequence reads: CASSQAPSSATRGELFF. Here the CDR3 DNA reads TGCGCCAGCAGCCAGGCACCCTCTAGCGCTACACGGGGGGAGCTGTTTTTT.